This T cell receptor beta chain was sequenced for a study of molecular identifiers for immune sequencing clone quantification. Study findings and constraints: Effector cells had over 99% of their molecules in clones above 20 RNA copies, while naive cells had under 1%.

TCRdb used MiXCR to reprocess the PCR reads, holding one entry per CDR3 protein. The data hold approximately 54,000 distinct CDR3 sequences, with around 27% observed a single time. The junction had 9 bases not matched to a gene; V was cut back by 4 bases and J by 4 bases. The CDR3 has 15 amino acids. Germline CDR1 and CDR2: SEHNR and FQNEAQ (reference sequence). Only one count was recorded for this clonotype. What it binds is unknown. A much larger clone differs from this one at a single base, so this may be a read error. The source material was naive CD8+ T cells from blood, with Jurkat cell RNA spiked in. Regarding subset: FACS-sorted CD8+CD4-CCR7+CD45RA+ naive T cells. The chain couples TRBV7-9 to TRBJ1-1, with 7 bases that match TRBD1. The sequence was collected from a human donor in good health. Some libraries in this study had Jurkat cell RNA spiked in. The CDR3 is CASSSGQWVSTEAFF. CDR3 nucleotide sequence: TGTGCCAGCAGCTCGGGACAGTGGGTGAGCACTGAAGCTTTCTTT.